This T cell receptor beta chain comes out of a study of cytomegalovirus exposure and HLA in healthy donors. Study information: Of some 400 genotyped donors, more than 65% grouped in the Caucasian-associated ancestry cluster.

As to this clone: Its antigen is not identified.

PCR employed 60 Vbeta and 13 Jbeta primers. Measured with immunoSEQ multiplex PCR; TCRdb has only the in-frame clones, and not every one. The sample has hundreds of thousands of clones; roughly two thirds are singletons. Germline assignment: CDR1 KGHSH and CDR2 LQKENI. The CDR3 covers 19 residues. Trimming cost V 3 bases and J 2 bases; bases outside gene matches: 7. Study outcomes and limitations: Most TCR sequences proved rare, with some public TCRs found in many donors. Cytomegalovirus-associated TCR beta chains were listed, numbering 164. V- and J-gene trimming of TCR beta was linked (in a later analysis) to a missense DCLRE1C variant.

Source material: PBMCs. The chain links TRBV18 to TRBJ2-6; TRBD2 aligns across 13 bases. The TCR originated in a female donor in good health and CMV-seronegative. DNA of the CDR3: TGTGCCAGCTCACCGATCACACTAGCGGGAGGGGCTGGGGCCAACGTCCTGACTTTC. Residues: CASSPITLAGGAGANVLTF.